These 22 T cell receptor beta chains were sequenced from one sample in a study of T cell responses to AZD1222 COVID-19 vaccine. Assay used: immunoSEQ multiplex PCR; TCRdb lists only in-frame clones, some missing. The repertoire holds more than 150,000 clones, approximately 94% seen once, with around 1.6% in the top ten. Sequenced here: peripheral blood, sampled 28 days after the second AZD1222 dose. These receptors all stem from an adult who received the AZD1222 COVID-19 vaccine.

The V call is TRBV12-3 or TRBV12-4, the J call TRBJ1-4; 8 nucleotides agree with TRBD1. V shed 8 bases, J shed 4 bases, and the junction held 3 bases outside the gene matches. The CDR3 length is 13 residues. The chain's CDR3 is CASRDRLNEKLFF. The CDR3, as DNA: TGTGCCAGCCGGGACAGGCTTAATGAAAAACTGTTTTTT.

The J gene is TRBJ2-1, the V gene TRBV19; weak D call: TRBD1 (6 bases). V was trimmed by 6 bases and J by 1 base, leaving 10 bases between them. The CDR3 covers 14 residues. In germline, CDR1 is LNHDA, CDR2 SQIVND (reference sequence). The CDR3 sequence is CASSKGESYNEQFF. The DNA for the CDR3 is TGTGCCAGTAGCAAGGGGGAATCCTACAATGAGCAGTTCTTC.

CDR3 residues: CASSPELDSQPQHF. In DNA, the CDR3 is TGTGCCAGCAGCCCTGAATTAGATAGTCAGCCCCAGCATTTT. The V call is TRBV7-2, the J call TRBJ1-5; D remains ambiguous. CDR3 length: 14 amino acids. Trimming stripped 5 bases from V and 6 bases from J, with 14 bases between. The germline V gene has CDR1 SGHTA and CDR2 FQGNSA.

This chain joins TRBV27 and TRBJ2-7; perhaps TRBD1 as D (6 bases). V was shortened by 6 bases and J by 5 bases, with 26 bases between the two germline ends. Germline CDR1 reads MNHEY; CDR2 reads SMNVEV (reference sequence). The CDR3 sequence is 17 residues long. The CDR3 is CASSLRYRDPQGHEQYF. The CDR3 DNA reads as TGTGCCAGCAGCCTAAGATATCGGGACCCTCAGGGGCACGAGCAGTACTTC.

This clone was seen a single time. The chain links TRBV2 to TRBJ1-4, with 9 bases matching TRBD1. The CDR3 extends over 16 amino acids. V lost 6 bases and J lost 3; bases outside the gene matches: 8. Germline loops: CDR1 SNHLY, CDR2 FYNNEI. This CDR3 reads CASRLDRGIANEKLFF. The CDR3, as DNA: TGTGCCAGCAGACTCGACAGGGGGATAGCTAATGAAAAACTGTTTTTT.

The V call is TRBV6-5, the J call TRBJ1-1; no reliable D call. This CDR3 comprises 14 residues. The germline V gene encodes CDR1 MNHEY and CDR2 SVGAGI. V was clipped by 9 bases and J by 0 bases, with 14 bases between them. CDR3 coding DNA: TGTGCCAGTTCCTTAAACGGCTTGAACACTGAAGCTTTCTTT. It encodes CASSLNGLNTEAFF.

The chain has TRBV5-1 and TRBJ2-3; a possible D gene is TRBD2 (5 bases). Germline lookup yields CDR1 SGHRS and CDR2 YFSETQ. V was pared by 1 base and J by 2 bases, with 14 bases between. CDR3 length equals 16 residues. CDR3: CASSLRSSSYTDTQYF. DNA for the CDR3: TGCGCCAGCAGCTTGCGGTCTAGCTCTTACACAGATACGCAGTATTTT. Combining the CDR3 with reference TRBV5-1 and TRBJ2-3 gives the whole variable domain KAGVTQTPRYLIKTRGQQVTLSCSPISGHRSVSWYQQTPGQGLQFLFEYFSETQRNKGNFPGRFSGRQFSNSRSEMNVSTLELGDSALYLCASSLRSSSYTDTQYFGPGTRLTVL.

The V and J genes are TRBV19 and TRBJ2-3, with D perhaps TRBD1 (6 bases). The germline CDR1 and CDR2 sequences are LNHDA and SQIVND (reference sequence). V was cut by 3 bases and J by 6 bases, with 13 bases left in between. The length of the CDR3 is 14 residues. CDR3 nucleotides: TGTGCCAGTAGTATGAGGGGGTCCCTTGATACGCAGTATTTT. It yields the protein CASSMRGSLDTQYF. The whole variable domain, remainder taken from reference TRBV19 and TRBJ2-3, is DGGITQSPKYLFRKEGQNVTLSCEQNLNHDAMYWYRQDPGQGLRLIYYSQIVNDFQKGDIAEGYSVSREKKESFPLTVTSAQKNPTAFYLCASSMRGSLDTQYFGPGTRLTVL.

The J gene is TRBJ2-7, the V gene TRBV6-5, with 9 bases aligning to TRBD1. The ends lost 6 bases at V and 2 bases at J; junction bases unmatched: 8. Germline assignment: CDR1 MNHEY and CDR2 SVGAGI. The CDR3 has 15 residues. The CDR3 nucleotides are TGTGCCAGCAGCCGGGGGACAGGGAGGACCTACGAGCAGTACTTC. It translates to CASSRGTGRTYEQYF.

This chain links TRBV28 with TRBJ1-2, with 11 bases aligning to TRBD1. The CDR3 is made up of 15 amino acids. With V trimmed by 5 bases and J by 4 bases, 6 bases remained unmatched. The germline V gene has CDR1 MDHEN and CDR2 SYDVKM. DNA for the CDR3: TGTGCCAGCAGTACAACCGGGACAGGGGGCTATGGCTACACCTTC. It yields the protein CASSTTGTGGYGYTF.

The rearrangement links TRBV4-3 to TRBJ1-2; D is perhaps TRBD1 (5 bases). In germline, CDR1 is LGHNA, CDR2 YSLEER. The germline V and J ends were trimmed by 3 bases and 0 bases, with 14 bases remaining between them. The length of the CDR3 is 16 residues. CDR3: CASSQAPGTPNYGYTF. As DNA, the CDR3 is TGCGCCAGCAGCCAGGCGCCAGGGACCCCTAACTATGGCTACACCTTC.

Here the CDR3 reads CASSPGPTDTQYF. In DNA, the CDR3 is TGTGCCAGCTCACCCGGGCCCACAGATACGCAGTATTTT. The rearrangement uses TRBV18 and TRBJ2-3; D unclear. The CDR3 is made up of 13 amino acids. Trimming cost V 3 bases and J 2 bases, with 6 bases left between them. From germline, CDR1 is KGHSH and CDR2 LQKENI.

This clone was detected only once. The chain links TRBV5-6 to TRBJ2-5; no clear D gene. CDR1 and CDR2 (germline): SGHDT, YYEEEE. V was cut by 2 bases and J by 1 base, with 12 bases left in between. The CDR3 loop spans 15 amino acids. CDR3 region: CASSFSASVQETQYF. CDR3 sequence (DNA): TGTGCCAGCAGCTTTTCGGCGTCGGTCCAAGAGACCCAGTACTTC.

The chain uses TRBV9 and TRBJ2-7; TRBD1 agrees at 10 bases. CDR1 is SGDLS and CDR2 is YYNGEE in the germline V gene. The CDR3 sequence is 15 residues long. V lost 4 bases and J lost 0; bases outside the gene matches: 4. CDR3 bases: TGTGCCAGCAGCCTGACAGGGGGCTACTCCTACGAGCAGTACTTC. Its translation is CASSLTGGYSYEQYF.

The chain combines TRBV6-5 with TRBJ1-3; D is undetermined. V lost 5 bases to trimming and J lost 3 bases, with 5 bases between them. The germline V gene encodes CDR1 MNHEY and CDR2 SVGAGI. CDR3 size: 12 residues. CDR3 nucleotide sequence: TGTGCCAGCAGTCCTAGTGGAAACACCATATATTTT. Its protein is CASSPSGNTIYF.

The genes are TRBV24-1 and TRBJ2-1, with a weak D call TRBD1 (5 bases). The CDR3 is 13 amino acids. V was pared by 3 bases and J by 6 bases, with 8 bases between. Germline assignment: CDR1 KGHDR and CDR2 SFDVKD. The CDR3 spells CATSDLRVNEQFF. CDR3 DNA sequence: TGTGCCACCAGTGATCTCAGGGTCAATGAGCAGTTCTTC.

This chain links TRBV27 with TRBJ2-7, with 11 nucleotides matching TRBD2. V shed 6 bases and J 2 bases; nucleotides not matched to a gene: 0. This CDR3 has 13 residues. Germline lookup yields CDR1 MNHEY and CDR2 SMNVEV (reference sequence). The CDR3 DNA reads TGTGCCAGCAGACTAGCGGGAGCCTACGAGCAGTACTTC. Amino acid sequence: CASRLAGAYEQYF.

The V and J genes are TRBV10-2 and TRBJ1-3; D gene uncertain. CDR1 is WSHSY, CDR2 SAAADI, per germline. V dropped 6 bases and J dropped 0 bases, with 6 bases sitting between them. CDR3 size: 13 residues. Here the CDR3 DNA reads TGCGCCAGCAGAGCAGGCTCTGGAAACACCATATATTTT. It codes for CASRAGSGNTIYF.

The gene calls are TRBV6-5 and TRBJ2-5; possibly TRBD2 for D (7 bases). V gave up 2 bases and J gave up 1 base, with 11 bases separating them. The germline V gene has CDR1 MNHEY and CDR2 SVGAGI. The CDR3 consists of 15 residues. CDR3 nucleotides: TGTGCCAGCAGTTACACCCGGGGGGCCCAAGAGACCCAGTACTTC. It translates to CASSYTRGAQETQYF.

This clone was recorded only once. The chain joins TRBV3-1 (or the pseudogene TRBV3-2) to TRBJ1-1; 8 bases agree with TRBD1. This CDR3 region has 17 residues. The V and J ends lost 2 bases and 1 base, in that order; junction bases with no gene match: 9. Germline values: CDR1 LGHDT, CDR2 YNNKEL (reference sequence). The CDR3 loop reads CASSQHRGVDRNTEAFF. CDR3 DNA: TGTGCCAGCAGCCAACACAGGGGGGTTGACAGGAACACTGAAGCTTTCTTT.

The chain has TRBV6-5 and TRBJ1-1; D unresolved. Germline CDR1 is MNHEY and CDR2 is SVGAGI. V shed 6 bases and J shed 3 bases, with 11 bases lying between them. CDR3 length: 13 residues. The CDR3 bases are TGTGCCAGCAGCCCGTTTTTGGACACTGAAGCTTTCTTT. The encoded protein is CASSPFLDTEAFF.

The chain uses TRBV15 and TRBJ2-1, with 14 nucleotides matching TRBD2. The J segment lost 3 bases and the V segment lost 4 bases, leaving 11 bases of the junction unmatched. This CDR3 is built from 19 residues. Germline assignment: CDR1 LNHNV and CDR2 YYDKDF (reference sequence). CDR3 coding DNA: TGTGCCACCAGCATACCGGGACTAGCGGGAGCGTATGGCTACAATGAGCAGTTCTTC. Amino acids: CATSIPGLAGAYGYNEQFF.